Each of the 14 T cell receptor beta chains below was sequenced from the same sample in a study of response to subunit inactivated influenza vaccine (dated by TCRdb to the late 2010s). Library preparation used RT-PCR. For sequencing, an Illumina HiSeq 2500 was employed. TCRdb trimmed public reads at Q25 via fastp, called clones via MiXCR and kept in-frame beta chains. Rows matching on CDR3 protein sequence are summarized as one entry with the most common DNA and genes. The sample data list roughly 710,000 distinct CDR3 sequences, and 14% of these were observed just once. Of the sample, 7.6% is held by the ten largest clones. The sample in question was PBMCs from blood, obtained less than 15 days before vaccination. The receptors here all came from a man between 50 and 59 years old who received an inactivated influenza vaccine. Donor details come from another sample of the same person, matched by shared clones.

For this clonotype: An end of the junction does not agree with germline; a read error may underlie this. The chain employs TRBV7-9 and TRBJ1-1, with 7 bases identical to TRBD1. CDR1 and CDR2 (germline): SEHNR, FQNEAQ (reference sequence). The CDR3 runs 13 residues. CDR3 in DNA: TGCGTGGGGCAGGGGGACGCGAACACTGAAGCTTTCTTT. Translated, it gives CVGQGDANTEAFF. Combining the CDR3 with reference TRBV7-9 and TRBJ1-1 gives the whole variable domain DTGVSQNPRHKITKRGQNVTFRCDPISEHNRLYWYRQTLGQGPEFLTYFQNEAQLEKSRLLSDRFSAERPKGSFSTLEIQRTEQGDSAMYLCVGQGDANTEAFFGQGTRLTVV.

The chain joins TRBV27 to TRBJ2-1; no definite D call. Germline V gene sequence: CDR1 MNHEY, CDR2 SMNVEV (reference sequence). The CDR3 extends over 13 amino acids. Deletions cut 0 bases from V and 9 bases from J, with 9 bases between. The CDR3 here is CASSLSGFGEQFF. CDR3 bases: TGTGCCAGCAGTTTATCTGGTTTTGGTGAGCAGTTCTTC.

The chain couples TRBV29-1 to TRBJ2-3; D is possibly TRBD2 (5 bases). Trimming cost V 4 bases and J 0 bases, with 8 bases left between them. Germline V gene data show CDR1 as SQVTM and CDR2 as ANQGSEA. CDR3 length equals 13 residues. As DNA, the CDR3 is TGCAGCGTTGGCGGGCTAAGCACAGATACGCAGTATTTT. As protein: CSVGGLSTDTQYF.

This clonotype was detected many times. The chain's CDR3 is CASSRGLAGETQYF. CDR3 coding DNA: TGTGCCAGCAGCAGGGGACTAGCGGGAGAGACCCAGTACTTC. This chain joins TRBV5-6 and TRBJ2-5; 12 bases are a match to TRBD2. The CDR3 is made up of 14 amino acids. The germline gives CDR1 SGHDT, CDR2 YYEEEE. V dropped 4 bases and J dropped 4; count of bases not matched to a gene: 2.

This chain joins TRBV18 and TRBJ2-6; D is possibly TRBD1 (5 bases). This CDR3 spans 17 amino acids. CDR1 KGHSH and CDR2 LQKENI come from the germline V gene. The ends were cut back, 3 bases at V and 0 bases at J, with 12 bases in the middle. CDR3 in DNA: TGTGCCAGCTCACCGTACTCAGGGCCCTCTGGGGCCAACGTCCTGACTTTC. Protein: CASSPYSGPSGANVLTF.

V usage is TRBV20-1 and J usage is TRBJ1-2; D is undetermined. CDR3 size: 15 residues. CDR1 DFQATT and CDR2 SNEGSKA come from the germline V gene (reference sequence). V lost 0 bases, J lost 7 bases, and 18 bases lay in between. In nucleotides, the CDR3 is TGCAGTGCTAGAGATGGCCCGGCCGTCGGGAGTGGCTACACCTTC. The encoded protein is CSARDGPAVGSGYTF.

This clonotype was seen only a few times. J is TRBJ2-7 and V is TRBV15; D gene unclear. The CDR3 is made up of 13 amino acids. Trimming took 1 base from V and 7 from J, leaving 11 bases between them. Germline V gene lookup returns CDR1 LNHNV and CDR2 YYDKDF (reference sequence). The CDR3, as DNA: TGTGCCACCAGCAGAGGCCTTTCGTCGGAGCAGTACTTC. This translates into CATSRGLSSEQYF. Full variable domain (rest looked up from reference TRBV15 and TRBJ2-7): DAMVIQNPRYQVTQFGKPVTLSCSQTLNHNVMYWYQQKSSQAPKLLFHYYDKDFNNEADTPDNFQSRRPNTSFCFLDIRSPGLGDTAMYLCATSRGLSSEQYFGPGTRLTVT.

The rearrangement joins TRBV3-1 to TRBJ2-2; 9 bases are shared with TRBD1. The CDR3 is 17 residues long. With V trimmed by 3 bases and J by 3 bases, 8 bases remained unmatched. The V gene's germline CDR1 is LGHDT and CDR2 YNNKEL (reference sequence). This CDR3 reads CASSQASGTGYTGELFF. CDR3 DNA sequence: TGTGCCAGCAGCCAGGCCTCCGGGACAGGGTACACCGGGGAGCTGTTTTTT.

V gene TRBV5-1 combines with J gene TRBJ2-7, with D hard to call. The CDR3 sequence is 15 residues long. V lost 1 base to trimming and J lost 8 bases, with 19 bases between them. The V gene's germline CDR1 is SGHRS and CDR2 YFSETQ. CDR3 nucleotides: TGCGCCAGCAGCTTGAAGAACCCCTACTCCCCTCAGCAGTACTTC. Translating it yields CASSLKNPYSPQQYF.

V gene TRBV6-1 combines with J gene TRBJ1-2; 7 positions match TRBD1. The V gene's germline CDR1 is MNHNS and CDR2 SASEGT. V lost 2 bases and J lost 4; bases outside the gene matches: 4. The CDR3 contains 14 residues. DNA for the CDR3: TGTGCCAGCAGTGAAAGGTGGACAGGCTATGGCTACACCTTC. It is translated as CASSERWTGYGYTF.

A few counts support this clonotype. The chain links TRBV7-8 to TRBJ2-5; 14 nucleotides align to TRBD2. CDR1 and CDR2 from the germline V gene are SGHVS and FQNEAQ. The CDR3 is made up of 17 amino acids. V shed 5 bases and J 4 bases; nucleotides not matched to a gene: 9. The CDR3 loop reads CASSPRLAGGRGETQYF. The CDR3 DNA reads TGTGCCAGCAGCCCTCGACTAGCGGGAGGGCGGGGAGAGACCCAGTACTTC.

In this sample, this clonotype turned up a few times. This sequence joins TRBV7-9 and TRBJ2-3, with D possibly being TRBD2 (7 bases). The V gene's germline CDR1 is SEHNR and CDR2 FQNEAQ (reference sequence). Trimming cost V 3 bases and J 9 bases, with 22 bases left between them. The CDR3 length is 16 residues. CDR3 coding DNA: TGTGCCAGCAGCTTTCCCGGGGGGCCCCGCGAGGCGACGCAGTATTTT. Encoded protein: CASSFPGGPREATQYF.

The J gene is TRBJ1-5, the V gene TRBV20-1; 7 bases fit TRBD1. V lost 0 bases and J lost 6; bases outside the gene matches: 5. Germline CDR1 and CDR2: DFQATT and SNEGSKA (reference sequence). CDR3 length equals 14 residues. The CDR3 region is CSAREGTGVQPQHF. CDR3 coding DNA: TGCAGTGCTAGAGAGGGAACAGGGGTTCAGCCCCAGCATTTT.

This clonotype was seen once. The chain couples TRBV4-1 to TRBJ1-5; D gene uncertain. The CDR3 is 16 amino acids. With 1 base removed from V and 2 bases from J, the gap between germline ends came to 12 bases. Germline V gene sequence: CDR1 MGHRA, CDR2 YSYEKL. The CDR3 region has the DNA TGCGCCAGCAGCCAAGTCGGGGTAGTGGGCAATCAGCCCCAGCATTTT. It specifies CASSQVGVVGNQPQHF.